The following is a T cell receptor (beta chain) sequence with its context. Its antigen is currently unknown. Unmatched junction bases numbered 9, after V lost 4 bases and J lost 4 bases. Per germline, CDR1 SGHRS and CDR2 YFSETQ. CDR3 length equals 16 residues. This sample stems from a study of T cells in localized non-small cell lung cancer. General study points: Heterogeneity cannot be ruled out, as sequencing used one tumor region only.

Method: immunoSEQ multiplex PCR; TCRdb's copy keeps in-frame clones and lacks some. The table lists about 19,000 clones, under 95% of them singletons. The sequence was collected from a male donor aged 60 or older with stage I squamous cell lung carcinoma. The material was peripheral blood, obtained before any cancer treatment. The genes are TRBV5-1 and TRBJ2-1, with TRBD2 identical over 9 bases. CDR3 amino acids: CASSPSAGGAYNEQFF. The CDR3 nucleotides are TGCGCCAGCAGCCCCTCAGCGGGAGGAGCTTACAATGAGCAGTTCTTC.